This T cell receptor (beta chain) was recovered during a study of regulatory T cells in long-lasting Graves disease. Library construction for TCR beta used iRepertoire HTBI primers and Arm-PCR of CDR3 regions. TCRdb passed the multiplex PCR reads through MiXCR, listing each CDR3 protein once. The table includes a few hundred thousand distinct CDR3 sequences, roughly a sixth detected once. Time point meaning: newly diagnosed GD, antithyroid drugs for less than 3 months. RNA extracted from PBMCs served as the sequencing template. Graves' disease diagnosis used American Thyroid Association guidelines. These data are also associated with another study on T cells in Graves' hyperthyroidism and ophthalmopathy. From that second work: Within blood appeared most thyroid clonotypes that had expanded above 0.001.

The sequence derives from a man aged 35-49 years with Graves disease. Source: peripheral blood mononuclear cells (PBMCs), taken at new diagnosis, from a patient treated with antithyroid drugs.

CDR3 residues: CASSPLGTVNNSPLHF. The CDR3 region has the DNA TGTGCCAGCAGCCCGCTCGGGACAGTCAATAATTCACCCCTCCACTTT. This chain joins TRBV7-8 and TRBJ1-6; 7 nucleotides agree with TRBD1. CDR3 length: 16 residues. Unmatched junction bases numbered 9, after V lost 5 bases and J lost 5 bases. Germline V gene lookup returns CDR1 SGHVS and CDR2 FQNEAQ.